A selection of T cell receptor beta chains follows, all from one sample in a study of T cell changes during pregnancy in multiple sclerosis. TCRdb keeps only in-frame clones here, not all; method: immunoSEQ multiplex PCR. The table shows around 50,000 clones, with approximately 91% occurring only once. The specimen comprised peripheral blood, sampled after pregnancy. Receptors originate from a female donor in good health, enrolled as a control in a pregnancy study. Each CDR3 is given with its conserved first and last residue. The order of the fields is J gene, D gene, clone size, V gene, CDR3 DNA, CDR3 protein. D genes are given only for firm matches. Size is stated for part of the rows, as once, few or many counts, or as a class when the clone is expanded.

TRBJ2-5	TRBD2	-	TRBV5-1	TGCGCCAGCAGCACCGGGACTAGCGGCGTCCAAGAGACCCAGTACTTC	CASSTGTSGVQETQYF
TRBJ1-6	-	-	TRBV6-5	TGTGCCAGCACCGAATCCGGGATCCGGAATTCACCCCTCCACTTT	CASTESGIRNSPLHF
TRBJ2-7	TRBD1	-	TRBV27	TGTGCCAGCAGCCCATGGCCCCGGACAGGGCAAACCTCCTACGAGCAGTACTTC	CASSPWPRTGQTSYEQYF
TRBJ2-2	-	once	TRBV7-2	TGTGCCAGCAGCTTAGACAGGAACACCGGGGAGCTGTTTTTT	CASSLDRNTGELFF
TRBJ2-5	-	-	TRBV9	TGTGCCAGCAGCCCCCGGAGTATGACGACCTCCCCCCCCGAGACCCAGTACTTC	CASSPRSMTTSPPETQYF
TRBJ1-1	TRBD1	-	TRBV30	TGTGCCTGGGCCAGTAAGTGGGACAGGGCGGGTAAGACTGAAGCTTTCTTT	CAWASKWDRAGKTEAFF
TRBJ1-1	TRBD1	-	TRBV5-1	TGCGCCAGCAGCCCGGGACAGGGGGGCACTGAAGCTTTCTTT	CASSPGQGGTEAFF
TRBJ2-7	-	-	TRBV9	TGTGCCAGCAGCGTAGGGGGGACTGCCAAATACGAGCAGTACTTC	CASSVGGTAKYEQYF
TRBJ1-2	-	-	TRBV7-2	TGTGCCAGCAGCTTAGAGAGCCGGACAATATATGGCTACACCTTC	CASSLESRTIYGYTF
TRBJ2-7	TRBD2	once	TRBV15	TGTGCCACCAGCCCGGGACTAGCGGGAGGGGAGGGGGAGCAGTACTTC	CATSPGLAGGEGEQYF
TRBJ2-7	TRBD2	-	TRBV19	TGTGCCAGTAGTATCGGGCTAGCGGGGGGCGGCGAGCAGTACTTC	CASSIGLAGGGEQYF
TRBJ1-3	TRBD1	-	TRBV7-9	TGTGCCAGCAGCTTAACCGGGACAGGGGCTGGAAACACCATATATTTT	CASSLTGTGAGNTIYF
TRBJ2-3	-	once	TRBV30	TGTGCCTGGTGTAAGGAAGGACACAGCACAGATACGCAGTATTTT	CAWCKEGHSTDTQYF
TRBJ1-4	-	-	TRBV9	TGTGCCAGCAGCGCCCTCCCCGCCAGGGGTCACGAAAAACTGTTTTTT	CASSALPARGHEKLFF
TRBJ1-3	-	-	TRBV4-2	TGTGCCAGCAGCCAAGCACGCCGGAGCTCTGGAAACACCATATATTTT	CASSQARRSSGNTIYF
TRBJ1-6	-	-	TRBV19	TGTGCCAGTAGTATTCAGGGGAATAATTCACCCCTCCACTTT	CASSIQGNNSPLHF
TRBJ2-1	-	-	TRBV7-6	TGTGCCAGCAGCTTAACTAGTAGCTCCTACAATGAGCAGTTCTTC	CASSLTSSSYNEQFF
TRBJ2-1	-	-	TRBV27	TGTGCCAGCAGGGGGGAGACAGGATCGAGGGGTGAGCAGTTCTTC	CASRGETGSRGEQFF
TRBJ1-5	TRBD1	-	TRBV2	TGTGCCAGCAGGGACAGGGACCTCTGGCCCCAGCATTTT	CASRDRDLWPQHF
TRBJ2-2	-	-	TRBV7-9	TGTGCCAGCAGCTTTACAGCGAACACCGGGGAGCTGTTTTTT	CASSFTANTGELFF
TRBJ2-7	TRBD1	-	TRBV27	TGTGCCAGCAGTTTCGGGACAGGGGGTCCACAGTACTTC	CASSFGTGGPQYF
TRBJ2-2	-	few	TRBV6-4	TGTGCCAGCAGTGCGGGAGACACCGGGGAGCTGTTTTTT	CASSAGDTGELFF
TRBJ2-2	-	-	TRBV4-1	TGCGCCAGCAGCCAAGTTGGGCAGGGGAATGCCGGGGAGCTGTTTTTT	CASSQVGQGNAGELFF
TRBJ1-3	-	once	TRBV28	TGTGCCAGCAGCGAAACAGGAAACACCATATATTTT	CASSETGNTIYF
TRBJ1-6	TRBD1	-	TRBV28	TGTGCCAGCAGTCACGACAGGGGTAGAGTTAATTCACCCCTCCACTTT	CASSHDRGRVNSPLHF
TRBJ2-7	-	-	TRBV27	TGTGCCAGCAGTTTACGAGGGGGGGGGAACTACGAGCAGTACTTC	CASSLRGGGNYEQYF